These T cell receptor beta chains were read from a single sample in a study of cytomegalovirus exposure and HLA in healthy donors. The data were produced by immunoSEQ multiplex PCR, yet TCRdb's version contains in-frame clones alone and is incomplete. Of about 150,000 clones listed, 50% to 75% were seen once; the top ten hold under 7.5%. The source material was PBMCs. All receptors come from an older woman in good health and CMV-seropositive. Both conserved end residues are part of each CDR3. The D gene is left open where the match is weak.

v_call d_call cdr3_aa
TRBV28 . CASRIFGGNEQFF
TRBV5-4 TRBD2 CASSGELAEETQYF
TRBV30 TRBD2 CAWSAPRTSGTYEQYF
TRBV6-5 . CASSRLDTGNYGYTF
TRBV4-1 TRBD2 CASSQEGVGTSGSRDTQYF
TRBV28 . CASSPPEEETQYF
TRBV19 TRBD1 CATLGGGQGAFF
TRBV7-9 TRBD2 CASSFLSGRAGGANVLTF
TRBV5-1 TRBD2 CASSPGLAGGRPYEQYF
TRBV7-2 TRBD1 CASSSDRPLASGANVLTF
TRBV4-3 . CASSQDPRTDEQYF
TRBV28 . CASSWGENTEAFF
TRBV5-5 . CASSLNPGAGGYTF
TRBV19 TRBD2 CASRSLAGEDTQYF
TRBV7-2 TRBD1 CASSFSAGAQGALGYTF
TRBV7-2 . CASSLTTLLTGDTQYF
TRBV7-9 . CASSLGWQRSVAKNIQYF
TRBV28 . CASTSGGGRTEAFF
TRBV5-6 TRBD1 CASSRGQLNTEAFF
TRBV7-2 . CASSLVHTPYNEQFF
TRBV13 . CASSLRGGYTTDTQYF
TRBV28 TRBD1 CASSLVVGQGTDEKLFF
TRBV7-9 . CASSSQDTYSPLHF
TRBV11-2 TRBD1 CASSLGLRGNNEKLFF
TRBV4-2 TRBD2 CASSQGTSGGGETQYF
TRBV7-9 TRBD1 CASSPRQGVILSSTIYF
TRBV15 . CATSREGVGPTEAFF
TRBV5-1 TRBD2 CASSWGLADIQETQYF
TRBV28 . CASSSLDEQYF
TRBV7-9 . CASSLPQETQYF
TRBV19 TRBD2 CASSWLAGVGGNEQFF
TRBV7-3 . CASSLLADSYNEQFF
TRBV9 TRBD2 CASTRLATSTDTQYF
TRBV4-1 TRBD1 CASSQGSGQGASRLFF
TRBV6-6 TRBD2 CASSYSGGGSNEQFF
TRBV25-1 TRBD1 CASRQGSSYNEQFF
TRBV5-1 TRBD2 CASSLLAGVRETQYF
TRBV28 . CASSLGLEGTEQYF
TRBV5-1 . CASSWAGVLYGYTF
TRBV5-1 TRBD1 CASSLGDRAYTEAFF
TRBV4-3 TRBD2 CASSQEPSGRYNEQFF
TRBV5-1 . CASSYAGGVMNTEAFF
TRBV14 TRBD2 CASSQDWSSGNNEQFF
TRBV2 TRBD1 CASRDFPGTGSSYEQYF
TRBV9 . CASSVEPNTEAFF
TRBV10-3 . CAISENITPGHVYGYTF
TRBV7-9 . CASSSQTGTEAFF
TRBV28 TRBD2 CASNNPVGRGRASGSRNEQFF
TRBV30 . CAWSLGGGGNTIYF
TRBV28 . CASSLPRLNRLRDGYTF
TRBV7-2 TRBD1 CASSLAGQGGGQPQHF
TRBV21-1 . CASSARLAGGNEQFF
TRBV19 TRBD1 CASSAQGAGNTIYF
TRBV30 TRBD2 CAWSVASGRRLEQYF
TRBV20-1 TRBD1 CSATGQGATFF
TRBV5-6 . CASSSVQAGKETQYF
TRBV5-1 TRBD2 CASRGGDLSTDTQYF
TRBV2 TRBD2 CASRTSGNQETQYF
TRBV10-1 TRBD1 CASTRGGRGNSGNTIYF
TRBV5-3 TRBD2 CARSFHRTSGATSTDTQYF